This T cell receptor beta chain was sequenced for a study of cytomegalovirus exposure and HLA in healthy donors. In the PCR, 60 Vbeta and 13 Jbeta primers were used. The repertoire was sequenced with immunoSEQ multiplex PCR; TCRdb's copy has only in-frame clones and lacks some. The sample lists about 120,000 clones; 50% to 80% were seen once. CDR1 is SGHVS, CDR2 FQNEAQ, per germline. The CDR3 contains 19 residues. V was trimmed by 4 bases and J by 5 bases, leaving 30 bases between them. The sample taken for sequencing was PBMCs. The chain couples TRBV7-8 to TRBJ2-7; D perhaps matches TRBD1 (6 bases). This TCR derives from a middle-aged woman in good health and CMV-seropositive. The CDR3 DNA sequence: TGTGCCAGCAGCTCTGTAGGGGGAACGCTTTTCTCAGGGGCCGACGAGCAGTACTTC. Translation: CASSSVGGTLFSGADEQYF.